The T cell receptor (beta chain) under discussion was sequenced for a study of regulatory T cells in long-lasting Graves disease. Ten or more counts support this clonotype. Its antigen is unidentified. The CDR3 is 15 amino acids. The germline gives CDR1 SGHVS, CDR2 FQNEAQ. Trimming left V 2 bases short and J 5 bases short, with 16 bases between. Study results and caveats: New patients shared fewer public clonotypes (roughly 910) than persistent patients did (fewer than 3,000). Limited samples may have lowered accuracy.

HTBI primers from iRepertoire and Arm-PCR of CDR3 regions yielded the TCR beta libraries. A single record per CDR3 protein comes from TCRdb applying MiXCR to the multiplex PCR reads. Of some 370,000 distinct CDR3 sequences listed, around 23% are singletons. Time point indicated: persistent/refractory GD, antithyroid drugs over 5 years with positive TRAb. Preparation of the TCR library used RNA extracted from PBMCs. This TCR derives from a woman aged 40 to 50 with Graves disease. Sequenced here: peripheral blood mononuclear cells (PBMCs), sampled when the disease was refractory, from a patient treated with antithyroid drugs. The genes are TRBV7-8 and TRBJ2-7; the D gene is possibly TRBD1 (6 bases). The CDR3 is CASSLSGQTGDEQYF. As DNA, the CDR3 is TGTGCCAGCAGCTTAAGCGGACAGACTGGGGACGAGCAGTACTTC.